This is a list of T cell receptor beta chains from one sample in a study of cytomegalovirus exposure and HLA in healthy donors. The table came from immunoSEQ multiplex PCR; TCRdb's copy has only in-frame clones and leaves some out. The sample records 100,000 or so clones, 65% to 85% being singletons. Sample: PBMCs. The source is a man aged 18 to 30 in good health and CMV-seronegative. CDR3s include the opening cysteine and the closing phenylalanine or tryptophan. The order of the fields is clone size, V gene, D gene, CDR3 length, J gene, CDR3 DNA, CDR3 protein. A D gene is named only where the DNA matches it firmly. Rows give clone size only sometimes, using once, few, many, or a class for an expanded clone.

.	TRBV5-1	.	16	TRBJ2-2	TGCGCCAGCGGCCCCGCCAGCGGACTTAACACCGGGGAGCTGTTTTTT	CASGPASGLNTGELFF
.	TRBV11-3	.	13	TRBJ1-2	TGTGCCAGCAGCTTAGGAGTCGTTTATGGCTACACCTTC	CASSLGVVYGYTF
.	TRBV9	.	17	TRBJ2-7	TGTGCCAGCAGTGGCGATGACTTCCCCTTGAGCTCCTACGAGCAGTACTTC	CASSGDDFPLSSYEQYF
.	TRBV27	.	15	TRBJ1-2	TGTGCCAGCAGTTTAGAGGCATGGGGAGGCTATGGCTACACCTTC	CASSLEAWGGYGYTF
.	TRBV5-1	.	15	TRBJ2-5	TGCGCCAGCACCCGATCGAAAGAGCTACAAGAGACCCAGTACTTC	CASTRSKELQETQYF
.	TRBV6-5	.	14	TRBJ1-5	TGTGCCAGCAGAGCTAGGACAGAAGGGCAGCCCCAGCATTTT	CASRARTEGQPQHF
.	TRBV5-1	TRBD2	17	TRBJ2-7	TGCGCCAGCAGCCCTGGGACTAGCGGGAGGAGCTCCTACGAGCAGTACTTC	CASSPGTSGRSSYEQYF
few	TRBV7-2	.	14	TRBJ2-7	TGTGCCAGCAGCCCGAGACTAGGTTCCTACGAGCAGTACTTC	CASSPRLGSYEQYF
.	TRBV7-2	.	16	TRBJ1-1	TGTGCCAGCAGCTTAGGGGCCCTAGGGGCGAACACTGAAGCTTTCTTT	CASSLGALGANTEAFF
.	TRBV7-2	.	15	TRBJ1-1	TGTGCCAGCAGCTTATCGCAGGGTTTCAGGACTGAAGCTTTCTTT	CASSLSQGFRTEAFF
.	TRBV27	.	15	TRBJ2-7	TGTGCCAGCAGTTTAATCGGTGCAGGGGAGCGGGAGCAGTACTTC	CASSLIGAGEREQYF
.	TRBV27	TRBD1	14	TRBJ1-1	TGTGCCAGCAGTTACAGGGGTTTGGGTTCTGAAGCTTTCTTT	CASSYRGLGSEAFF
.	TRBV7-2	.	14	TRBJ2-7	TGTGCCAGCAGCTTAGGCCCAGGCCCCTACGAGCAGTACTTC	CASSLGPGPYEQYF
once	TRBV28	TRBD1	19	TRBJ1-5	TGTGCCAGCAGTAACTCCGGGACAGGGATTATCCGACGCAATCAGCCCCAGCATTTT	CASSNSGTGIIRRNQPQHF
few	TRBV7-2	.	13	TRBJ1-1	TGTGCCAGCAGCTTAGGTCAAAACACTGAAGCTTTCTTT	CASSLGQNTEAFF
.	TRBV4-2	.	14	TRBJ1-2	TGTGCCAGCAGCCAAGATCGGGGGAACCTAGGCTACACCTTC	CASSQDRGNLGYTF
.	TRBV27	.	15	TRBJ1-1	TGTGCCAGCAGGCTACAAAGAGGGCGGAACACTGAAGCTTTCTTT	CASRLQRGRNTEAFF
.	TRBV11-3	TRBD2	17	TRBJ2-3	TGTGCCAGCAGCTTAGATCGCCTAGCGGGAATCGCAGATACGCAGTATTTT	CASSLDRLAGIADTQYF
.	TRBV7-3	TRBD2	16	TRBJ2-7	TGTGCCAGCAGCGACTATACTAGCGGGGGTTCCTACGAGCAGTACTTC	CASSDYTSGGSYEQYF
.	TRBV11-2	.	18	TRBJ2-1	TGTGCCAGCAGCTTAGATGTCAGGGGGAGGTTCTCCTACAATGAGCAGTTCTTC	CASSLDVRGRFSYNEQFF